This TCR beta chain is from a study of blood T cell repertoires in COVID-19. Background on the study: Material from acute and convalescent COVID-19 was sourced from the United States, Italy and Spain. T cells, B-cell-depleted T cells, or PBMCs supplied cDNA or gDNA.

Authors' processing steps: Reference gene primers were amplified, and this amplification served to estimate nucleated cell counts. The data were produced by immunoSEQ multiplex PCR, yet TCRdb's version contains in-frame clones alone and is incomplete. D and trimming come from the DNA, and the V and J calls and clone size come from that table. This table holds approximately 88,000 clones, around nine tenths found once. CDR3 length equals 15 residues. The V gene's germline CDR1 is SQVTM and CDR2 ANQGSEA. Trimming took 5 bases from V and 1 from J, leaving 17 bases between them. Sequences were obtained from peripheral blood. The receptor comes from a woman between 45 and 65 years old in a cohort sampled during active COVID-19. The chain uses TRBV29-1 and TRBJ1-2; D gene uncertain. The CDR3 is CSVQTGSLNNYGYTF. The DNA of the CDR3 is TGCAGCGTTCAAACCGGGTCCTTAAATAACTATGGCTACACCTTC.